This T cell receptor beta chain was identified in a study of CD8+CD57+ T cells in acquired aplastic anemia. Study results and caveats: Roughly 30 sequences, all CD8+ CDR3, were shared between patients and controls.

Worth noting for this clonotype: Its target is unknown.

Genomic DNA served as template for TCR beta VDJ and CDR3 profiling. TCRdb recomputed calls from the reads with MiXCR, one row per CDR3 protein. The sample lists 150,000 to 200,000 distinct CDR3 sequences; approximately 44% were seen once. Losses at the gene ends were 4 bases for V and 6 bases for J; bases not matched to a gene: 11. From germline, CDR1 is SNHLY and CDR2 FYNNEI. This CDR3 is 15 amino acids long. The sample was sorted CD4+, CD8+, or CD8+CD57+ T cells (not recorded which) from PBMCs. The chain employs TRBV2 and TRBJ1-1; 7 nucleotides align to TRBD1. The receptor comes from a human donor in good health. In DNA form, the CDR3 reads TGTGCCAGCAGTGGACGGGGAGGGGGCTTTGCTGAAGCTTTCTTT. Its translation is CASSGRGGGFAEAFF. The whole variable domain, remainder taken from reference TRBV2 and TRBJ1-1, is EPEVTQTPSHQVTQMGQEVILRCVPISNHLYFYWYRQILGQKVEFLVSFYNNEISEKSEIFDDQFSVERPDGSNFTLKIRSTKLEDSAMYFCASSGRGGGFAEAFFGQGTRLTVV.